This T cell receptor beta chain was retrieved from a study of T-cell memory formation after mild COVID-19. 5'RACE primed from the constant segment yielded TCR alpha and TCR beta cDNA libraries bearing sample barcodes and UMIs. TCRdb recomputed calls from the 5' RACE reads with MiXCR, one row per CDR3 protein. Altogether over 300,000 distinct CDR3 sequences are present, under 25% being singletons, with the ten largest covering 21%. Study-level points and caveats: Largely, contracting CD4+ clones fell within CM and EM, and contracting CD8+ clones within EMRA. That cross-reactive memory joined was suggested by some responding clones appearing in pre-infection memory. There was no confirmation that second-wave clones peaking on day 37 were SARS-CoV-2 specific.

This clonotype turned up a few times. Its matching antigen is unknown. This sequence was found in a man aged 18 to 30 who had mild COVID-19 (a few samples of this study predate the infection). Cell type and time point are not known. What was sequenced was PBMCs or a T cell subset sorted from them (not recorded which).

The CDR3 here is CASSLAGWDEQFF. The CDR3 region has the DNA TGTGCCAGCAGCTTAGCGGGGTGGGATGAGCAGTTCTTC. This rearrangement joins TRBV7-2 to TRBJ2-1; D remains ambiguous. Germline-derived CDR1 and CDR2 are SGHTA and FQGNSA. The CDR3 is made up of 13 amino acids. V was clipped by 0 bases and J by 8 bases, with 8 bases between them.